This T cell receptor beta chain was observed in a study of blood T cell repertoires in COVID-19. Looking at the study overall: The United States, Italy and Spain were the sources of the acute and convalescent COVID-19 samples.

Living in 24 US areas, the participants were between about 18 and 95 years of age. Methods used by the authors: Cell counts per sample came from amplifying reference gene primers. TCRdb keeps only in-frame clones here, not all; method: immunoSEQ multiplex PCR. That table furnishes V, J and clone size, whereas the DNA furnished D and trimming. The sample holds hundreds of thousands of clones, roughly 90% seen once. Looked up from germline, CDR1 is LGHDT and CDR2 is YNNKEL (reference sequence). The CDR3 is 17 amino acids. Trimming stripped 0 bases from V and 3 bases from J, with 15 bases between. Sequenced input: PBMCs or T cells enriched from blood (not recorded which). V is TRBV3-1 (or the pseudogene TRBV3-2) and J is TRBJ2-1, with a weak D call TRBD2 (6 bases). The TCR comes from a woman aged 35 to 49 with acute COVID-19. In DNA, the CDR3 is TGTGCCAGCAGCCAAGATCCCCAATTGGGGGGCTACAATGAGCAGTTCTTC. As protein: CASSQDPQLGGYNEQFF.